This T cell receptor (beta chain) is drawn from a study of regulatory T cells in long-lasting Graves disease. The study's findings and limits: A limited number of samples was an acknowledged limitation.

This clonotype came up many times. What it binds is unknown. CDR3 regions were amplified by Arm-PCR using iRepertoire HTBI primers to build TCR beta libraries. A single record per CDR3 protein comes from TCRdb applying MiXCR to the multiplex PCR reads. Among fewer than 550,000 distinct CDR3 sequences listed, about 16% were seen once. Time point reported: newly diagnosed GD, antithyroid drugs for less than 3 months. With RNA extracted from PBMCs as input, the TCR library was made. This CDR3 is 14 amino acids long. V was clipped by 6 bases and J by 1 base; unmatched bases: 4. Germline CDR1 is MDHEN and CDR2 is SYDVKM. The data were also submitted as part of a second study, on T cells in Graves' hyperthyroidism and ophthalmopathy.

Specimen: peripheral blood mononuclear cells (PBMCs), collected at new diagnosis, from a patient treated with antithyroid drugs. The receptor was derived from a woman aged 35-60 years with Graves disease. The genes are TRBV28 and TRBJ2-7; TRBD1 aligns across 9 bases. CDR3 residues: CASRIDRGSYEQYF. The CDR3 DNA is TGTGCCAGCAGGATCGACAGGGGGTCCTACGAGCAGTACTTC. The complete variable domain, with remaining parts taken from reference TRBV28 and TRBJ2-7, reads DVKVTQSSRYLVKRTGEKVFLECVQDMDHENMFWYRQDPGLGLRLIYFSYDVKMKEKGDIPEGYSVSREKKERFSLILESASTNQTSMYLCASRIDRGSYEQYFGPGTRLTVT.